The TCR beta chain under discussion was sequenced for a study of blood T cell repertoires in COVID-19. Only in-frame clones appear in the TCRdb table, and some are missing; sequencing was by immunoSEQ multiplex PCR. The table records a few hundred thousand clones, approximately 90% of them present only once. Sequences were obtained from PBMCs or T cells enriched from blood (not recorded which). This receptor was identified in a man younger than 40 who had recovered from COVID-19.

The CDR3: CASMGVAGALNEQFF. Written as DNA, the CDR3 is TGTGCCAGTATGGGGGTAGCGGGAGCACTCAATGAGCAGTTCTTC. This rearrangement joins TRBV19 to TRBJ2-1; 9 nucleotides line up with TRBD2. The CDR3 contains 15 residues. V dropped 7 bases and J dropped 6; count of bases not matched to a gene: 10. Per germline, CDR1 LNHDA and CDR2 SQIVND (reference sequence).